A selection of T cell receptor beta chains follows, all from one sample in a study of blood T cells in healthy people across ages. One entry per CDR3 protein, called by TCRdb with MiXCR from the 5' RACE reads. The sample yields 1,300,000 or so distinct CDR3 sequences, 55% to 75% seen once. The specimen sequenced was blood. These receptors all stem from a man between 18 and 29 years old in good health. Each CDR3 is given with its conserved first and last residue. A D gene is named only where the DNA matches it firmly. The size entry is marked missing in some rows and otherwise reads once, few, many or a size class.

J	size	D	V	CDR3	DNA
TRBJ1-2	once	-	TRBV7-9	CASSVVQDFGYTF	TGTGCCAGCAGCGTAGTACAGGACTTCGGCTACACCTTC
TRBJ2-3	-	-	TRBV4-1	CASSQALGTDTQYF	TGCGCCAGCAGCCAGGCCTTAGGCACAGATACGCAGTATTTT
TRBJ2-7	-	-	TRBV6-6	CASSPYQDYEQYF	TGTGCCAGCAGTCCTTACCAGGACTACGAGCAGTACTTC
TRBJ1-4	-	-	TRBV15	CVTSRDLGVGEKLFF	TGTGTCACCAGCAGAGATCTGGGGGTCGGGGAAAAACTGTTTTTT
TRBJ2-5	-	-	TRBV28	CASSRRILQETQYF	TGTGCCAGCAGCCGGAGAATCCTCCAAGAGACCCAGTACTTC
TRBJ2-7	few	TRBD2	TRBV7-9	CAGQAGPSYEQYF	TGTGCCGGCCAAGCGGGACCCTCCTACGAGCAGTACTTC
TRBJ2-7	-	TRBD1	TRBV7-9	CASSPRDSLEQYF	TGTGCCAGCAGCCCCCGGGACAGTCTCGAGCAGTACTTC
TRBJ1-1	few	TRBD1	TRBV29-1	CSTDRGTEAFF	TGCAGCACTGACAGGGGCACTGAAGCTTTCTTT
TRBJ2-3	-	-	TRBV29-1	CSVAEVGDTQYF	TGCAGCGTTGCGGAGGTTGGGGATACGCAGTATTTT
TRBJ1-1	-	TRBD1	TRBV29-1	CSVLLTGLNTEAFF	TGCAGCGTTCTCCTGACAGGGTTGAACACTGAAGCTTTCTTT
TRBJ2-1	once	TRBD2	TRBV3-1	CASSFGTRGTEQFF	TGTGCCAGCAGCTTCGGGACTAGAGGGACTGAGCAGTTCTTC
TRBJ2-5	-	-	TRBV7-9	CASSLPVQPLDNQETQYF	TGTGCCAGCAGCTTACCTGTCCAGCCCCTGGACAACCAAGAGACCCAGTACTTC
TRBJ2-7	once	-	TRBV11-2	CASSNRPSSYEQYF	TGTGCCAGCAGCAACCGGCCGAGCTCCTACGAGCAGTACTTC
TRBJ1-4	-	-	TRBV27	CASSLHGGDATNEKPFF	TGTGCCAGCAGTTTACATGGGGGGGATGCAACTAATGAAAAACCGTTTTTT
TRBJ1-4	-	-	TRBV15	CATSRVLNSKLFF	TGTGCCACCAGCAGAGTATTGAACTCTAAACTGTTTTTT
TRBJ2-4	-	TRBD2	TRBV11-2	CASSFGSGGVYLNVQYF	TGTGCCAGCAGCTTTGGCAGCGGGGGGGTATACCTAAACGTTCAGTACTTC
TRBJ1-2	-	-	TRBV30	CAWQPADRFYGNTF	TGTGCCTGGCAACCCGCCGACAGATTCTATGGCAACACCTTC
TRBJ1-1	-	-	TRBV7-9	CASSLVETIEAFF	TGTGCCAGCAGCTTAGTTGAGACAATCGAAGCTTTCTTT
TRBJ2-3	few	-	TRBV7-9	CASSLTYPILLSTDTQYF	TGTGCCAGCAGCTTAACCTACCCGATCCTACTGAGCACAGATACGCAGTATTTT
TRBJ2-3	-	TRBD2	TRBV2	CASSSYSGTGTDTQYF	TGTGCCAGCAGTTCTTATAGCGGGACTGGCACAGATACGCAGTATTTT
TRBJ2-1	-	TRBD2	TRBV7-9	CASSYWTSGGALEQFF	TGTGCCAGCAGCTACTGGACTAGCGGGGGGGCACTGGAGCAGTTCTTC
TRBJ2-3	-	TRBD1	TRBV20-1	CSAHPGTASTDTQYF	TGCAGTGCTCACCCCGGGACAGCTAGCACAGATACGCAGTATTTT
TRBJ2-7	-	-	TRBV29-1	CSVGVTKLDEQYF	TGCAGCGTTGGAGTAACAAAATTGGACGAGCAGTACTTC
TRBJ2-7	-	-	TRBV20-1	CSARVPEGPSYEQYF	TGCAGTGCTAGGGTCCCGGAGGGTCCATCCTACGAGCAGTACTTC
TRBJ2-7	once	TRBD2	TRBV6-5	CASSYSLAGGPYEQYF	TGTGCCAGCAGTTACTCCCTAGCGGGGGGGCCCTACGAGCAGTACTTC
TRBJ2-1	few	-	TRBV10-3	CAISGARSGSYNEQFF	TGTGCCATCAGTGGCGCACGCAGCGGATCCTACAATGAGCAGTTCTTC
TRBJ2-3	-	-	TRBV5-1	CASSLDRVKDTQYF	TGCGCCAGCAGCTTGGACAGGGTTAAAGATACGCAGTATTTT
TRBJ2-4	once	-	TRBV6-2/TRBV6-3	CAGTQGQNIQYF	TGTGCCGGCACACAAGGCCAAAACATTCAGTACTTC
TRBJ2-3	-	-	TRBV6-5	CASSYSPSSQLRDTQYF	TGTGCCAGCAGTTACTCGCCGTCGTCCCAGCTGAGGGATACGCAGTATTTT
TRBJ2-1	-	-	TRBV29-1	CRTRDVSNEQFF	TGCAGAACAAGGGACGTAAGTAATGAGCAGTTCTTC
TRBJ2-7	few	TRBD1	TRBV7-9	CASSSGTGGAYEQYF	TGTGCCAGCAGCTCCGGGACAGGGGGCGCGTACGAGCAGTACTTC
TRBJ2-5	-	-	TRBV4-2	CASSQDHTDQETQYF	TGTGCCAGCAGCCAAGATCACACAGACCAAGAGACCCAGTACTTC
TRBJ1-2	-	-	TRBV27	CASSLRVGSLQSYGYTF	TGTGCCAGCAGTTTAAGGGTGGGGTCCCTACAGAGCTATGGCTACACCTTC
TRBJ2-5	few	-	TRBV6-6	CASSYPNRGNGETQYF	TGTGCCAGCAGTTACCCAAATAGGGGGAACGGAGAGACCCAGTACTTC
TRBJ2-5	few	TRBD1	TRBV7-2	CASSFQGAEETQYF	TGTGCCAGCAGCTTTCAGGGGGCGGAAGAGACCCAGTACTTC